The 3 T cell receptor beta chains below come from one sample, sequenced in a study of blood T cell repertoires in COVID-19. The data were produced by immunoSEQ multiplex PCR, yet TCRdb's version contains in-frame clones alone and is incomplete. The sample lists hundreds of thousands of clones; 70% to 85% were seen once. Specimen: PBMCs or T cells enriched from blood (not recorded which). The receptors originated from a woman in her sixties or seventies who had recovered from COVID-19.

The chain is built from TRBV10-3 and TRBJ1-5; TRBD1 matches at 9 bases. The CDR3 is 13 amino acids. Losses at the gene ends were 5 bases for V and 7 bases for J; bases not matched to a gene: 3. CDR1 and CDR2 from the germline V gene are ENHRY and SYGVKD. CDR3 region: CAISRQGEQPQHF. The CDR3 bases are TGTGCCATCAGTCGACAGGGGGAGCAGCCCCAGCATTTT.

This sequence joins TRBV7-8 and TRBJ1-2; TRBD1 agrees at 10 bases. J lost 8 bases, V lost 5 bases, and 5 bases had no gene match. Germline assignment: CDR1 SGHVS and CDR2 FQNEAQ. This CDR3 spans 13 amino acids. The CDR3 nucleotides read TGTGCCAGCAGCCGGGGACAGGGGAAGGGCTACACCTTC. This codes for CASSRGQGKGYTF. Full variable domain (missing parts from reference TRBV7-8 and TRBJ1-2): GAGVSQSPRYKVAKRGQDVALRCDPISGHVSLFWYQQALGQGPEFLTYFQNEAQLDKSGLPSDRFFAERPEGSVSTLKIQRTQQEDSAVYLCASSRGQGKGYTFGSGTRLTVV.

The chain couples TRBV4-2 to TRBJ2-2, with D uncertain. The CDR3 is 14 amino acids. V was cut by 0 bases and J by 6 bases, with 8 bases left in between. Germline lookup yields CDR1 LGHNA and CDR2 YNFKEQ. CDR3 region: CASSQEALSGELFF. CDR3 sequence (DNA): TGTGCCAGCAGCCAAGAGGCACTATCCGGGGAGCTGTTTTTT.